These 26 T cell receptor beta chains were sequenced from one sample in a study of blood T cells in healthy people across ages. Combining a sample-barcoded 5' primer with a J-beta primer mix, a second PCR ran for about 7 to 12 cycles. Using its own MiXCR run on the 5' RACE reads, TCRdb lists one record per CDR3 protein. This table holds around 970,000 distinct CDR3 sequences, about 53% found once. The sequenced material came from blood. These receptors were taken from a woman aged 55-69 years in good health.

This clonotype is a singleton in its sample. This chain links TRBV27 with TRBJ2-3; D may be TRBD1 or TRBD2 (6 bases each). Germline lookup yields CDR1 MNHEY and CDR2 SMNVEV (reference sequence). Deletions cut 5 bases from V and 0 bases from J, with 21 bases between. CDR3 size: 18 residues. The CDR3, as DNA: TGTGCCAGCAGTCTACGGACCCCGGGGGCTACTAGCACAGATACGCAGTATTTT. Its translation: CASSLRTPGATSTDTQYF.

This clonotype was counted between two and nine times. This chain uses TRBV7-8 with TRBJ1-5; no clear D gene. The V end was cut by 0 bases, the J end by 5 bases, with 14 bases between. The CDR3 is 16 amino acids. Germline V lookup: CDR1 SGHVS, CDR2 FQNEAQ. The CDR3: CASSLAVGRKYQPQHF. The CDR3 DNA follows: TGTGCCAGCAGCTTAGCGGTCGGGAGGAAATATCAGCCCCAGCATTTT.

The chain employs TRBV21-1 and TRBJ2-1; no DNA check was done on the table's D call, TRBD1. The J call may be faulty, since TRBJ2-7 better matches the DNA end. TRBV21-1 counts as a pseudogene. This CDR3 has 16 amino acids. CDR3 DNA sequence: TGTGCCAGCAGCAAAAACCCCGGGACAGGGAACTACGAGCAGTACTTC. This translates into CASSKNPGTGNYEQYF.

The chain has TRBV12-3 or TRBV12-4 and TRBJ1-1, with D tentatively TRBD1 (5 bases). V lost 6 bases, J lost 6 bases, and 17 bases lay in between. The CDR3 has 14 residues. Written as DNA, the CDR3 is TGTGCCAGCAGCACCATTCAGGGTACCCCTGAAGCTTTCTTT. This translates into CASSTIQGTPEAFF.

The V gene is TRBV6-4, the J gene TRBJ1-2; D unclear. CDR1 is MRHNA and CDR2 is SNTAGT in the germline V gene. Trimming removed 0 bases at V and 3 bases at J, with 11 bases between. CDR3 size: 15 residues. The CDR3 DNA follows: TGTGCCAGCAGTGACTCTTATAACGGGCACTATGGCTACACCTTC. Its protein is CASSDSYNGHYGYTF.

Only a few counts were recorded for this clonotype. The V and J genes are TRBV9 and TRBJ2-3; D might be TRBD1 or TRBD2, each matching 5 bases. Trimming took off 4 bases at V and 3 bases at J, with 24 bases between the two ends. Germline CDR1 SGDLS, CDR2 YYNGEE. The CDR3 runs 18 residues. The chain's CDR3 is CASSTTTGANLITDTQYF. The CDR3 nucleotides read TGTGCCAGCAGCACAACTACCGGGGCAAACCTGATAACAGATACGCAGTATTTT.

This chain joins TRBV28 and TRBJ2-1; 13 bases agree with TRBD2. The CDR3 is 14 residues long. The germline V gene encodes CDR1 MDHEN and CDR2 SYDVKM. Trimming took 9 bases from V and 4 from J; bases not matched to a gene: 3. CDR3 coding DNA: TGTGCCAGTCAACTAGCGGGAGGGTACAATGAGCAGTTCTTC. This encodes CASQLAGGYNEQFF.

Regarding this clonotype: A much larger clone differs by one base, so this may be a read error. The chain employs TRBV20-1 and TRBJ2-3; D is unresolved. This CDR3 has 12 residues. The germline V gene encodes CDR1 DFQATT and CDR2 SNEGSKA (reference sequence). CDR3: CSVARSTDAQYF. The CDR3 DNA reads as TGCAGTGTGGCTAGAAGCACAGATGCGCAGTATTTT.

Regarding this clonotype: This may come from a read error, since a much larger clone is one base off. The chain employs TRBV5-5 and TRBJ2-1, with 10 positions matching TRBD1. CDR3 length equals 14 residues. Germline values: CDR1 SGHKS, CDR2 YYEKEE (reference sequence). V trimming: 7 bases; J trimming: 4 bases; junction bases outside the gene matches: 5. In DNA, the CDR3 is TGTGCCAGCGGACCGGGACAGGGGTACAATGAGCAGTTCTTC. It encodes CASGPGQGYNEQFF.

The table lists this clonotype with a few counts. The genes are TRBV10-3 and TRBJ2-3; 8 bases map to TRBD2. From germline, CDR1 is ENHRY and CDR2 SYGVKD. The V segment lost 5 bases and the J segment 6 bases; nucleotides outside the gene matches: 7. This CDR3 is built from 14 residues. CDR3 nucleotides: TGTGCCATCAGTACTCGGGAGGGCCCCGATACGCAGTATTTT. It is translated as CAISTREGPDTQYF.

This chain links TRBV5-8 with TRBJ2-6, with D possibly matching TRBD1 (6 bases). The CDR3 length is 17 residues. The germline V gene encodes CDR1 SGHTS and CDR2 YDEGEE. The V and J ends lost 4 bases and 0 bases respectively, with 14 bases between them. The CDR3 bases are TGTGCCAGCAGCCGCGGACAGTCCCACTCTGGGGCCAACGTCCTGACTTTC. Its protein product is CASSRGQSHSGANVLTF.

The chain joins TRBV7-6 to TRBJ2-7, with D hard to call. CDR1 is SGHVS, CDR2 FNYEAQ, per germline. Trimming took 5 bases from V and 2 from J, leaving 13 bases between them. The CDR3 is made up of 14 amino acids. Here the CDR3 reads CASSPALGTYEQYF. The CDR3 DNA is TGTGCCAGCAGCCCAGCGTTAGGGACCTACGAGCAGTACTTC.

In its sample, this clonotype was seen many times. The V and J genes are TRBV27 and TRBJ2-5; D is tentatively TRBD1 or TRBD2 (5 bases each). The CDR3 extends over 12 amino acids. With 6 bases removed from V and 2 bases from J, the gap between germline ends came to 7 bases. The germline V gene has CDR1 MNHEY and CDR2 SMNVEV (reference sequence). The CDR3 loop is CASRRGQETQYF. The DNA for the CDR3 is TGTGCCAGCAGGAGGGGACAAGAGACCCAGTACTTC.

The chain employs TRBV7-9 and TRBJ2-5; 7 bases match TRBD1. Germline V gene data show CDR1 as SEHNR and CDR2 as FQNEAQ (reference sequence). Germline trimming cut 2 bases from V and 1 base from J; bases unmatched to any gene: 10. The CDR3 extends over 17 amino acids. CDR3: CASSLRVPRQGQETQYF. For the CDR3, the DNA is TGTGCCAGCAGCTTAAGGGTACCGAGACAGGGCCAAGAGACCCAGTACTTC.

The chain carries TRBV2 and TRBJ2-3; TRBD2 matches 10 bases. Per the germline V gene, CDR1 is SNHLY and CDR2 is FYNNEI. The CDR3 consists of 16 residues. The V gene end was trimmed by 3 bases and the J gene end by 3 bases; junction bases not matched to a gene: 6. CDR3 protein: CASSESLAGGTDTQYF. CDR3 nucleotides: TGTGCCAGCAGTGAGTCCTTAGCGGGAGGAACAGATACGCAGTATTTT.

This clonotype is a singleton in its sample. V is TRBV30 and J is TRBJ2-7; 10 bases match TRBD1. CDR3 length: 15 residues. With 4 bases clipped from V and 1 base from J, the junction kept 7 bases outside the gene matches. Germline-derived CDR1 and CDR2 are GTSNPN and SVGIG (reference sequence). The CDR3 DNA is TGTGCCTGGACCGTCCGGGGACAGGGGTCCTACGAGCAGTACTTC. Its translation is CAWTVRGQGSYEQYF.

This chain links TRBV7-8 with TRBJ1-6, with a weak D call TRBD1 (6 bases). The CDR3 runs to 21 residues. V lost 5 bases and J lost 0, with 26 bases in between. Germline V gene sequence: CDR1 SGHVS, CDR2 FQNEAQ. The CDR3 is CASSKTTGDSGRSSYNSPLHF. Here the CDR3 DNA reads TGTGCCAGCAGCAAAACGACAGGCGACTCCGGTAGGAGCTCCTATAATTCACCCCTCCACTTT.

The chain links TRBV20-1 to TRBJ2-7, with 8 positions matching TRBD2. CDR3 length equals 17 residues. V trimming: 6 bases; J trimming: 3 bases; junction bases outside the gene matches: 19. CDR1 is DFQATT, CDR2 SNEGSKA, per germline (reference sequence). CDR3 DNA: TGCAGTGCCCGGTGGCGGGAGGATCCCAACCGCTACTACGAGCAGTACTTC. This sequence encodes CSARWREDPNRYYEQYF.

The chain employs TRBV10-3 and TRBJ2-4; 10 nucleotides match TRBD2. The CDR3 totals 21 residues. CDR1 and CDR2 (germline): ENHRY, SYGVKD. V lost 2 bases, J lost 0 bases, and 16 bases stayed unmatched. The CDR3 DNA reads TGTGCCATCAGTGAGCCGGATAAAGGACTAGCGGAGATTTTAGCCAAAAACATTCAGTACTTC. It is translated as CAISEPDKGLAEILAKNIQYF.

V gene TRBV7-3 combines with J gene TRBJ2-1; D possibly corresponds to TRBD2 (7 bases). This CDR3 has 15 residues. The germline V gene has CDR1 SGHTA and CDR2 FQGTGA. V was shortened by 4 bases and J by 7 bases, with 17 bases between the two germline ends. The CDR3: CASSSRGGALNEQFF. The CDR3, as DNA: TGTGCCAGCAGCTCAAGGGGGGGGGCCCTAAATGAGCAGTTCTTC.

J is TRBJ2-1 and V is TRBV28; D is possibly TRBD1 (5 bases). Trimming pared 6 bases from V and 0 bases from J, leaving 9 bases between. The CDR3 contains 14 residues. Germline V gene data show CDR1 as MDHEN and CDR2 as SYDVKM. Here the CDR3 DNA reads TGTGCCAGCAGGACAGCGAGCTCCTACAATGAGCAGTTCTTC. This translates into CASRTASSYNEQFF.

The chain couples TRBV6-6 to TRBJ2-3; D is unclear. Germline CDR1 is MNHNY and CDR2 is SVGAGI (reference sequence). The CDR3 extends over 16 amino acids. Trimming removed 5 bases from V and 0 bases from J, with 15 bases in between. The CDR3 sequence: CASSPSDRPSTDTQYF. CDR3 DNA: TGTGCCAGCAGTCCATCGGACCGACCCAGCACAGATACGCAGTATTTT.

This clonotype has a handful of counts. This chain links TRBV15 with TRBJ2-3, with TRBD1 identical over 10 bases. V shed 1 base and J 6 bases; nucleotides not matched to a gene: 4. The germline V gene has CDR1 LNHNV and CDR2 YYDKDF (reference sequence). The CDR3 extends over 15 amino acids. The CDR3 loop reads CATSRGQGASDTQYF. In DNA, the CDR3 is TGTGCCACCAGCAGAGGACAGGGGGCATCCGATACGCAGTATTTT.

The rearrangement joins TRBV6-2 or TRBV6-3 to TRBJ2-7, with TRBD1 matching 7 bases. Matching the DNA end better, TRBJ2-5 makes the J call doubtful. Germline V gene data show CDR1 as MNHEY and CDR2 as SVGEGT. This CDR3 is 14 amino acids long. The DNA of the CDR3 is TGTGCCAGCAACAGGGGAACCGTGAGAGAGACCCAGTACTTC. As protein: CASNRGTVRETQYF.

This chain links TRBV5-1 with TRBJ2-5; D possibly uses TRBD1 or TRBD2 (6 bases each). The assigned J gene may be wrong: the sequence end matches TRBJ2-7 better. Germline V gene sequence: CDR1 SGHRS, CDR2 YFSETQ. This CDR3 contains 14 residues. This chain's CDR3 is CASKSVAGHNEQYF. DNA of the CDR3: TGCGCCAGCAAGTCCGTCGCGGGACACAACGAGCAGTACTTC.

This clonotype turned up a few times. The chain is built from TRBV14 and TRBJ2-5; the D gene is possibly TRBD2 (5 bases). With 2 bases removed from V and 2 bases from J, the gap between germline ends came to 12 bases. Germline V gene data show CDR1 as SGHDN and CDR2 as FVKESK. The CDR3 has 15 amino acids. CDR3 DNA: TGTGCCAGCAGCCAACTCACTAGTAGGCAAGAGACCCAGTACTTC. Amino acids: CASSQLTSRQETQYF.